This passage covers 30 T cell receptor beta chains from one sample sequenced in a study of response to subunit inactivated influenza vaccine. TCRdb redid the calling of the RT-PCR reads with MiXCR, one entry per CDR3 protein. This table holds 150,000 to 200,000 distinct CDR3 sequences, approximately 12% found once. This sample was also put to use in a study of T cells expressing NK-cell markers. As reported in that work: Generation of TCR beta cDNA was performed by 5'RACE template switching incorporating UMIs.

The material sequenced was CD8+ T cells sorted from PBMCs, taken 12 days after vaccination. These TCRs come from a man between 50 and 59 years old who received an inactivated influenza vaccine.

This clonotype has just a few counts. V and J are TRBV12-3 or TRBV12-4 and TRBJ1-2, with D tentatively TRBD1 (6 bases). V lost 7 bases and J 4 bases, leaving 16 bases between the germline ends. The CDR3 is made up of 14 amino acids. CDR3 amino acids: CASTLRGAAYGYTF. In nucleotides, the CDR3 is TGTGCCAGCACCCTTCGGGGGGCGGCCTATGGCTACACCTTC.

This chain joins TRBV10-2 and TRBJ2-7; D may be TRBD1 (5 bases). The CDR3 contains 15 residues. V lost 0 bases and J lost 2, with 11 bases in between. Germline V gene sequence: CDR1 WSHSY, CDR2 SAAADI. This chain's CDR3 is CASSESPGFAYEQYF. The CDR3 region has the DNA TGCGCCAGCAGTGAGTCTCCAGGGTTCGCCTACGAGCAGTACTTC.

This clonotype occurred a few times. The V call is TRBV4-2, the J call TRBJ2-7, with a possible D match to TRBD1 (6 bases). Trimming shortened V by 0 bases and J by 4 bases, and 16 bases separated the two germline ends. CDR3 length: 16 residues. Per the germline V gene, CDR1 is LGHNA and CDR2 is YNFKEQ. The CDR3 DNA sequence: TGTGCCAGCAGCCAAGATTGGGGCCAGGGGAGTTACGAGCAGTACTTC. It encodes CASSQDWGQGSYEQYF.

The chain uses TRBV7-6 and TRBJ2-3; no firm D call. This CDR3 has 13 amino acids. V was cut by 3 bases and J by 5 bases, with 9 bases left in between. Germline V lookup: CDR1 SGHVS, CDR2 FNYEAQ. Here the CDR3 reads CASSFYWEDTQYF. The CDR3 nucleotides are TGTGCCAGCAGCTTTTATTGGGAAGATACGCAGTATTTT.

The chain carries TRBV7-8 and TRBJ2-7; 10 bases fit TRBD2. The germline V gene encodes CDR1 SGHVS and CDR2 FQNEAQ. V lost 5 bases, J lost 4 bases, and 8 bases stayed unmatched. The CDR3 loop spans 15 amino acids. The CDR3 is CASSVTGTSAYEQYF. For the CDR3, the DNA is TGTGCCAGCAGCGTAACCGGGACTAGCGCGTACGAGCAGTACTTC.

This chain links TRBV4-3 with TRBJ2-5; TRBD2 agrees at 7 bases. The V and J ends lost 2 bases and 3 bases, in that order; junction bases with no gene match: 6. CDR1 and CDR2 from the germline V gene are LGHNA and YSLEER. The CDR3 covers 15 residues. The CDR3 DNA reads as TGCGCCAGCAGCCAATACCAGCTAGCGGAAGAGACCCAGTACTTC. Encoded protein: CASSQYQLAEETQYF.

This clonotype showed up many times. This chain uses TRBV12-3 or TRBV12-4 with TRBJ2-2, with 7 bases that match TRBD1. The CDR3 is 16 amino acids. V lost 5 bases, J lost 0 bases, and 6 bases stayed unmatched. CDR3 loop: CASSPRGQSNTGELFF. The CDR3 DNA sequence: TGTGCCAGCAGTCCCCGGGGACAGTCGAACACCGGGGAGCTGTTTTTT.

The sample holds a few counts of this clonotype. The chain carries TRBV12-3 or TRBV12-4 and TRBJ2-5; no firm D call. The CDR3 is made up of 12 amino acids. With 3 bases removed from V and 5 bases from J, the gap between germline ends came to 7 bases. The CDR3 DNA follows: TGTGCCAGCAGTTTTGTATTGGAGACCCAGTACTTC. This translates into CASSFVLETQYF.

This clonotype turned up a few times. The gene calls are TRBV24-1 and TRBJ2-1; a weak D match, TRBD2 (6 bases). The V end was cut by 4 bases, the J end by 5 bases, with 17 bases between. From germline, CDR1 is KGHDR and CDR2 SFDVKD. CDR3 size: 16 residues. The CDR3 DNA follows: TGTGCCACCAGTGACTACGGGACTCGTGAAAACAATGAGCAGTTCTTC. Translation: CATSDYGTRENNEQFF.

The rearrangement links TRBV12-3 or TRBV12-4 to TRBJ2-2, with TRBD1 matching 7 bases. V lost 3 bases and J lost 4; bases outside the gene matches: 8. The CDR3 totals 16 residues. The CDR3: CASSFPRGRSTGELFF. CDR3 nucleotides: TGTGCCAGCAGTTTCCCGAGGGGGCGAAGCACCGGGGAGCTGTTTTTT.

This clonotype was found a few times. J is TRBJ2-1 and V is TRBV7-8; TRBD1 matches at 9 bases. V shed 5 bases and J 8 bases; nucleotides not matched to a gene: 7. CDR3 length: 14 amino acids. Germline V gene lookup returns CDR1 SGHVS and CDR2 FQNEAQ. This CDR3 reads CASSQTGGGYEQFF. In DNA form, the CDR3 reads TGTGCCAGCAGCCAAACAGGGGGCGGCTATGAGCAGTTCTTC.

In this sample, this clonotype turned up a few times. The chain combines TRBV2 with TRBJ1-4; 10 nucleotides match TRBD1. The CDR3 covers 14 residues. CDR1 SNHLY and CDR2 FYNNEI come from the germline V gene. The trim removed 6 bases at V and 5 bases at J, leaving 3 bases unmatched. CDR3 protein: CASRPGQGNEKLFF. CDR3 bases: TGTGCCAGCAGACCGGGACAGGGGAATGAAAAACTGTTTTTT. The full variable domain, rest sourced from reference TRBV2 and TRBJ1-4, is EPEVTQTPSHQVTQMGQEVILRCVPISNHLYFYWYRQILGQKVEFLVSFYNNEISEKSEIFDDQFSVERPDGSNFTLKIRSTKLEDSAMYFCASRPGQGNEKLFFGSGTQLSVL.

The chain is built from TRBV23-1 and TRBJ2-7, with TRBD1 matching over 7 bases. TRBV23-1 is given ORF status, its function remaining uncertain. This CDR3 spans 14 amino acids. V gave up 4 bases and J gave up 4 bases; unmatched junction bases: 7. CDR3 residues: CASSRLGQRYEQYF. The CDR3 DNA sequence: TGCGCCAGCAGTCGATTGGGACAGCGTTACGAGCAGTACTTC.

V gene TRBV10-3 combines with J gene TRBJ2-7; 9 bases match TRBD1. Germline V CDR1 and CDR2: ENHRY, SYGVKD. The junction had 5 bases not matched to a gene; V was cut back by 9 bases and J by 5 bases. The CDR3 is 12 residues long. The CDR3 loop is CAIGQGIHEQYF. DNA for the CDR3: TGTGCCATAGGACAGGGGATACACGAGCAGTACTTC.

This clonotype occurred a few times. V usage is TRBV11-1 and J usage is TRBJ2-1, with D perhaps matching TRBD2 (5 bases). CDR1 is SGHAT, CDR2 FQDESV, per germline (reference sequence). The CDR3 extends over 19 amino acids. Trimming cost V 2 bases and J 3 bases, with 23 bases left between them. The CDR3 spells CASSLPSPSPAHFYNEQFF. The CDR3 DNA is TGTGCCAGCAGCTTACCTTCACCTAGCCCCGCGCACTTCTACAATGAGCAGTTCTTC.

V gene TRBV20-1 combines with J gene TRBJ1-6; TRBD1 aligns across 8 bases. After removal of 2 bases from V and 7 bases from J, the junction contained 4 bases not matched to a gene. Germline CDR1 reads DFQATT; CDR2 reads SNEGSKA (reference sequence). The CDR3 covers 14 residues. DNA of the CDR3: TGCAGTGCTAGACCGGACAGGGAAAATTCACCCCTCCACTTT. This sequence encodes CSARPDRENSPLHF.

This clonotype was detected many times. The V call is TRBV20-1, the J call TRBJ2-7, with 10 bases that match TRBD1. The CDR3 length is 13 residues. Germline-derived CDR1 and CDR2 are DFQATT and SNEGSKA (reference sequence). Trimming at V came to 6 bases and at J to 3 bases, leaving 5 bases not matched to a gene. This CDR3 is CSAHGTGVYEQYF. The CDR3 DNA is TGCAGTGCGCACGGGACAGGGGTCTACGAGCAGTACTTC.

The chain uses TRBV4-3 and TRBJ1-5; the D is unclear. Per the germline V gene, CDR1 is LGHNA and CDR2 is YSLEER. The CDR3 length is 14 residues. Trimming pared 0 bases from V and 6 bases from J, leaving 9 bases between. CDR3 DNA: TGCGCCAGCAGCCAAGACAGGTCGGTTCAGCCCCAGCATTTT. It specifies CASSQDRSVQPQHF.

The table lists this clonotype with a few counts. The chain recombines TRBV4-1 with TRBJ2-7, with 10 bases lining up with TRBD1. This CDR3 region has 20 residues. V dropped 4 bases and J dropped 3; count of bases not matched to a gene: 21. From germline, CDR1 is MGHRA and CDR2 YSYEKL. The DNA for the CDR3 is TGCGCCAGCAGCCCCAGACAGGGGGCGCGAGGGGGGACACCGTACTACGAGCAGTACTTC. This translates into CASSPRQGARGGTPYYEQYF.

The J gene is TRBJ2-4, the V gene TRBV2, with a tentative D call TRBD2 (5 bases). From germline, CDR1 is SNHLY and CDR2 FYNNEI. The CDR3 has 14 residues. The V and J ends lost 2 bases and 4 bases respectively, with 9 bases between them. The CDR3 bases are TGTGCCAGCAGTGAAAGTACGGGGAAAAACATTCAGTACTTC. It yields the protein CASSESTGKNIQYF.

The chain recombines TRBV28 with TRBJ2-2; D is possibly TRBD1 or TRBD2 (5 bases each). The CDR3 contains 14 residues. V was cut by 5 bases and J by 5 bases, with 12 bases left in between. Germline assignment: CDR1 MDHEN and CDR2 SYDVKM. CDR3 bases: TGTGCCAGCAGTCCGGGGACGGAGACCGGGGAGCTGTTTTTT. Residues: CASSPGTETGELFF.

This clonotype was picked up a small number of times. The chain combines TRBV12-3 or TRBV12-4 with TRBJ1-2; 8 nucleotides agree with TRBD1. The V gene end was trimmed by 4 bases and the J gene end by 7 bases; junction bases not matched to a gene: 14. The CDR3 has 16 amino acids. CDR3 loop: CASSSTDRVNWRGYTF. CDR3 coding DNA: TGTGCCAGCAGTTCCACGGACAGGGTCAATTGGCGTGGCTACACCTTC.

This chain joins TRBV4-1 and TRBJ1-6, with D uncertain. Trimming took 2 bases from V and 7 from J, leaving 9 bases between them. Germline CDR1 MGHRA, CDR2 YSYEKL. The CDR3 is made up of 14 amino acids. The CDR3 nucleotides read TGCGCCAGCAGCCAACAAGGTGGGAATTCACCCCTCCACTTT. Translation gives CASSQQGGNSPLHF.

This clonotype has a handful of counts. The chain's CDR3 is CASSSGTIVSYEQYF. CDR3 coding DNA: TGCGCCAGCAGCTCCGGGACTATCGTCTCCTACGAGCAGTACTTC. V is TRBV5-1 and J is TRBJ2-7, with TRBD2 identical over 7 bases. CDR1 is SGHRS and CDR2 is YFSETQ in the germline V gene. The CDR3 consists of 15 residues. Losses at the gene ends were 3 bases for V and 0 bases for J; bases not matched to a gene: 6. Full variable domain (missing parts from reference TRBV5-1 and TRBJ2-7): KAGVTQTPRYLIKTRGQQVTLSCSPISGHRSVSWYQQTPGQGLQFLFEYFSETQRNKGNFPGRFSGRQFSNSRSEMNVSTLELGDSALYLCASSSGTIVSYEQYFGPGTRLTVT.

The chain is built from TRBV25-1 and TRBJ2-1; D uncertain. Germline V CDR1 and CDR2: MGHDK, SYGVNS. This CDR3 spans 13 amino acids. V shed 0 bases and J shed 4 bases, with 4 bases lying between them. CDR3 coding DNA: TGTGCCAGCAGTGAATACAAGTACAATGAGCAGTTCTTC. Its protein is CASSEYKYNEQFF.

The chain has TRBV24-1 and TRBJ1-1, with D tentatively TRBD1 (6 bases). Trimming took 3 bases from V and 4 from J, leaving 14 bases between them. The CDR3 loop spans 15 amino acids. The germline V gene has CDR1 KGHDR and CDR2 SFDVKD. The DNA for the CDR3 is TGTGCCACCAGTGATCCCAACGACAGGTCCACTGAAGCTTTCTTT. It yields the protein CATSDPNDRSTEAFF.

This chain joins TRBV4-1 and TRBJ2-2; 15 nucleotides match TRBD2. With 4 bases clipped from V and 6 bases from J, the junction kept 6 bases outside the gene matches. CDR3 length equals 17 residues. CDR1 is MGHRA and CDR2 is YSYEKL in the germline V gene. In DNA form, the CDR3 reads TGCGCCAGCAGCCTCCTCGGACTAGCGGGGGGGCCCGGGGAGCTGTTTTTT. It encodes CASSLLGLAGGPGELFF.

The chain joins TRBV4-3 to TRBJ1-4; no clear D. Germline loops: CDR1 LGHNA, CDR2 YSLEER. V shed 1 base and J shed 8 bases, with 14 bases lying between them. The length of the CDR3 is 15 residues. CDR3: CASSQAAGFGEKLFF. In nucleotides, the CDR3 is TGCGCCAGCAGCCAAGCGGCGGGGTTCGGAGAAAAACTGTTTTTT.

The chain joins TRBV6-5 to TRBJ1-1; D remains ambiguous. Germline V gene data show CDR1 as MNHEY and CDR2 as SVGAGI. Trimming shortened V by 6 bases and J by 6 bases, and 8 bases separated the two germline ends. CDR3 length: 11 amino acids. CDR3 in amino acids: CASRGTSEAFF. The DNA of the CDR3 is TGTGCCAGCAGGGGAACTTCTGAAGCTTTCTTT.

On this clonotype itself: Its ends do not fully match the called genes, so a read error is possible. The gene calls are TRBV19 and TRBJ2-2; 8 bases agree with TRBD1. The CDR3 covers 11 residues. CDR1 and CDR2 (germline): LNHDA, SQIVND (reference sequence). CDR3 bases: TGTGCCGGTAGGACAGGGAGGGAGCTGTTTTTT. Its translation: CAGRTGRELFF.